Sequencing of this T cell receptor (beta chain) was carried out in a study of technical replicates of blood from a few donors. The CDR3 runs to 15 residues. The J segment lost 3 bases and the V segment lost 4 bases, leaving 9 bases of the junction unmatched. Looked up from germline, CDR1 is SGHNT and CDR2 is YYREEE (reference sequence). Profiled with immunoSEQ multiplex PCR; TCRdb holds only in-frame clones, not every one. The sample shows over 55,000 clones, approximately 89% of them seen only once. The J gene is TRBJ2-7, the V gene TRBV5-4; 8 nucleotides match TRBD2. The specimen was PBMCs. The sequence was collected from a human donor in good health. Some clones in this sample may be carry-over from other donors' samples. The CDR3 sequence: CASSPGTRSYYEQYF. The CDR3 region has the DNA TGTGCCAGCAGCCCCGGGACTAGATCCTACTACGAGCAGTACTTC.